This T cell receptor beta chain is from a study of T cells and copy number aberrations in small-cell lung cancer. General observations from the study: Adjacent lung showed higher T-cell richness and clonality than tumors; density difference nonsignificant.

Donors had limited-stage small-cell lung cancer and underwent surgical resection in Hangzhou, China, between about 2008 and 2020. Donors were all either smokers or heavy second-hand smokers. Normal lung tissue came from at least 2 cm beyond the tumor margin and showed no malignant cells. This clone was counted once. Its specificity is unknown. The data were produced by immunoSEQ multiplex PCR, yet TCRdb's version contains in-frame clones alone and is incomplete. This table holds around 9,600 clones, over 60% found once. Material for sequencing was normal tissue next to the tumor. The TCR comes from a man in his 60s with small cell lung cancer.

The CDR3 DNA follows: TGTGCCAGCAGCACCTATCCAGAGGCTGGGGCCAACGTCCTGACTTTC. It is translated as CASSTYPEAGANVLTF. The rearrangement links TRBV11-2 to TRBJ2-6; D gene uncertain. The V end was cut by 5 bases, the J end by 2 bases, with 13 bases between. Germline-derived CDR1 and CDR2 are SGHAT and FQNNGV. The CDR3 extends over 16 amino acids.